This T cell receptor beta chain was documented in a study of blood T cells in healthy people across ages. Total RNA was isolated from each sample in quantities of at least 6 micrograms. The CDR3 spans 14 residues. CDR1 SGHRS and CDR2 YFSETQ come from the germline V gene. Trimming left V 2 bases short and J 1 base short, with 8 bases between. A second roughly 6 to 12 cycle PCR used barcoded and J-beta primers. TCRdb reanalysed the 5' RACE reads using MiXCR and keeps one entry per CDR3 protein. Of fewer than 900,000 distinct CDR3 sequences in the sample, roughly 50% are singletons; the top ten hold under 35%.

The rearrangement uses TRBV5-1 and TRBJ2-3; TRBD2 might be the D (5 bases). Specimen: blood. This clonotype was obtained from a woman in her sixties or seventies in good health. CDR3 loop: CASSFGERTDTQYF. The DNA for the CDR3 is TGCGCCAGCAGCTTCGGGGAACGCACAGATACGCAGTATTTT.